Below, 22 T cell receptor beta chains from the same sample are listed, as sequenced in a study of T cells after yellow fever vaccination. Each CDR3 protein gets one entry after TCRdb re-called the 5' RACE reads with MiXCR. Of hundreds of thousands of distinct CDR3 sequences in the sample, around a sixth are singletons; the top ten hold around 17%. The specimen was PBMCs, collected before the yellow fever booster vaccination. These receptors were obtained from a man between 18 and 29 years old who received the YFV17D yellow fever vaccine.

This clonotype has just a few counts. CDR3 in amino acids: CATSDLGQFKAEAFF. The DNA of the CDR3 is TGTGCCACCAGTGATTTAGGGCAGTTTAAGGCTGAAGCTTTCTTT. V is TRBV24-1 and J is TRBJ1-1; D ambiguous. Trimming removed 1 base from V and 6 bases from J, with 14 bases in between. CDR3 size: 15 residues. CDR1 and CDR2 from the germline V gene are KGHDR and SFDVKD.

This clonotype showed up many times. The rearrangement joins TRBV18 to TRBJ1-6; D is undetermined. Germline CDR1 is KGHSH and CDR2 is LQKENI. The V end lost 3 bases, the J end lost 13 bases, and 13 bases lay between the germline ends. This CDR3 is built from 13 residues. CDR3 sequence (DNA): TGTGCCAGCTCACCCACTGACGGACGTCCCCTCCACTTT. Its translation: CASSPTDGRPLHF.

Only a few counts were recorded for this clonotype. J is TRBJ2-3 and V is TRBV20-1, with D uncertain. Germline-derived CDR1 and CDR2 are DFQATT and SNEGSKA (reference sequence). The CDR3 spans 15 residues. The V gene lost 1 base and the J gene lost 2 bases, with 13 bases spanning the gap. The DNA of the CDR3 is TGCAGTGCTAGAGCCTCGGTGGGGATCACAGATACGCAGTATTTT. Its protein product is CSARASVGITDTQYF.

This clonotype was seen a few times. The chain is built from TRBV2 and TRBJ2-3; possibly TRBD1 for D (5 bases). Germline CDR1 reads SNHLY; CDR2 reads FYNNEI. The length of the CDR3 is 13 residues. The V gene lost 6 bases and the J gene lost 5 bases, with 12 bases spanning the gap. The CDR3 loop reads CASRPGRGDTQYF. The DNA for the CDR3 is TGTGCCAGCAGACCTGGTAGGGGAGATACGCAGTATTTT.

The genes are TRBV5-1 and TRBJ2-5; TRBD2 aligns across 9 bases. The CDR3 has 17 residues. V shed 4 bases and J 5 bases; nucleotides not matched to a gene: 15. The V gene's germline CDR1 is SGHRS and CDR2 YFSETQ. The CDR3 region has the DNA TGCGCCAGCAGCACCGAACGTCTTAGCGGGGGAGGGGAGACCCAGTACTTC. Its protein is CASSTERLSGGGETQYF.

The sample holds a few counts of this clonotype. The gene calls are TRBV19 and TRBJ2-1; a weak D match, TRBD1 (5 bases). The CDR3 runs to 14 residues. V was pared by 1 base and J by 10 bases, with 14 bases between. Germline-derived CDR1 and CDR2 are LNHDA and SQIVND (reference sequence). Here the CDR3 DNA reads TGTGCCAGTAGTATAGGTGGGCAGGGTGGCGAGCAGTTCTTC. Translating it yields CASSIGGQGGEQFF.

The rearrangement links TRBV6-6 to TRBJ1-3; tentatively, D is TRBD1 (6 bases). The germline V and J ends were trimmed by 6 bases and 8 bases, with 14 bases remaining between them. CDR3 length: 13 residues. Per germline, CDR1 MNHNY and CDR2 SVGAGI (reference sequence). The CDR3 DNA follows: TGTGCCAGCAGCTCGGGACACCTCTACACCATATATTTT. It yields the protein CASSSGHLYTIYF.

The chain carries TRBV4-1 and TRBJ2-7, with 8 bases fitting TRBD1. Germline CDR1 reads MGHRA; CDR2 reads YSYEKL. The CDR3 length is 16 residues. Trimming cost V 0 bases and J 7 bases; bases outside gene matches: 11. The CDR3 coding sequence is TGCGCCAGCAGCCAAGATCTACGGCAGGGGGCGCGAGAGCAGTACTTC. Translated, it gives CASSQDLRQGAREQYF.

CDR3 bases: TGCGCCAGCAGCCAAGATCATGGGGAGCAGTTCTTC. Amino acids: CASSQDHGEQFF. This sequence joins TRBV4-3 and TRBJ2-1; D unresolved. The V gene's germline CDR1 is LGHNA and CDR2 YSLEER. V lost 0 bases and J lost 10, with 7 bases in between. The CDR3 totals 12 residues.

Written as DNA, the CDR3 is TGTGCCAGCACCCACGGGGGGCCCCAAGAGACCCAGTACTTC. Translation: CASTHGGPQETQYF. This rearrangement joins TRBV6-2 or TRBV6-3 to TRBJ2-5; tentatively, D is TRBD2 (7 bases). This CDR3 is 14 amino acids long. The V end was cut by 7 bases, the J end by 1 base, with 13 bases between. Germline assignment: CDR1 MNHEY and CDR2 SVGEGT.

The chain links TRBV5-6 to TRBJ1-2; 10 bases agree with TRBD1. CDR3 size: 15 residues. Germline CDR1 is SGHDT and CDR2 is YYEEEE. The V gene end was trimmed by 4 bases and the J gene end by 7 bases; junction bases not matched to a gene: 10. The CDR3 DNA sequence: TGTGCCAGCAGCGACCCCGGGACAGGGGTCCGTGGCTACACCTTC. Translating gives CASSDPGTGVRGYTF.

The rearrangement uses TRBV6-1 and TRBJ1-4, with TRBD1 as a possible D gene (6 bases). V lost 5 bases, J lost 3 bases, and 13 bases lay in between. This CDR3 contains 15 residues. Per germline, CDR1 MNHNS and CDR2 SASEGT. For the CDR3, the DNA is TGTGCCAGCAGTCCATCCAGGGGTGCTAATGAAAAACTGTTTTTT. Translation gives CASSPSRGANEKLFF.

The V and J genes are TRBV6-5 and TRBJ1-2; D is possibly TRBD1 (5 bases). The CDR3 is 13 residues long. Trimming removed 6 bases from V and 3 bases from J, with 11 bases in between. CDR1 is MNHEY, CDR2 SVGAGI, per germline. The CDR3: CASSRGSDYGYTF. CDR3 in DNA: TGTGCCAGCAGCCGGGGGTCGGACTATGGCTACACCTTC.

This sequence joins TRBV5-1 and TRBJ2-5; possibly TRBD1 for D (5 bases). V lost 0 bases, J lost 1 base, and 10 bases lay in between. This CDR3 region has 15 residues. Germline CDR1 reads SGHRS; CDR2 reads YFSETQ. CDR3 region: CASSLDPGSQETQYF. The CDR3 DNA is TGCGCCAGCAGCTTGGATCCAGGGTCCCAAGAGACCCAGTACTTC. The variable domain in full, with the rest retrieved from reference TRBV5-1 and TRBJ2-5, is KAGVTQTPRYLIKTRGQQVTLSCSPISGHRSVSWYQQTPGQGLQFLFEYFSETQRNKGNFPGRFSGRQFSNSRSEMNVSTLELGDSALYLCASSLDPGSQETQYFGPGTRLLVL.

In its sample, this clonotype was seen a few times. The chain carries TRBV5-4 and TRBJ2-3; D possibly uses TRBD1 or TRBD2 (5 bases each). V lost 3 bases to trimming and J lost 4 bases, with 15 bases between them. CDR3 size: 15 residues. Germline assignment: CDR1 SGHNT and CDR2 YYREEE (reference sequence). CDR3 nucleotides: TGTGCCAGCAGCTGGGGCCCGGGGCTCGCAGATACGCAGTATTTT. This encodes CASSWGPGLADTQYF.

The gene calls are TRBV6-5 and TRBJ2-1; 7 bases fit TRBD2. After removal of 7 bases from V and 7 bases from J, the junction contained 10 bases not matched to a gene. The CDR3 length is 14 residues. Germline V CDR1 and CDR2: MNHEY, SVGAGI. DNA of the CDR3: TGTGCCAGCAACCCCGCTGGGGAGGGGAATGAGCAGTTCTTC. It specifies CASNPAGEGNEQFF.

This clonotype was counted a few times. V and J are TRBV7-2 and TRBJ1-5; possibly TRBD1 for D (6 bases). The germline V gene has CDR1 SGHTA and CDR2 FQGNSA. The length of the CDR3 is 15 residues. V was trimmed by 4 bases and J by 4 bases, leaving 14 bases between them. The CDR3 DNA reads TGTGCCAGCAGCTCTAGAGCAGGGGTAAATCAGCCCCAGCATTTT. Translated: CASSSRAGVNQPQHF.

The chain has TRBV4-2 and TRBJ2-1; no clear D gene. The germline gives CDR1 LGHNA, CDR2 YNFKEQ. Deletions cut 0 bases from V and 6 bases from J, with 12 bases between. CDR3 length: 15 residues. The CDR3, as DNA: TGTGCCAGCAGCCAAGAAGGGCAGTACACCAATGAGCAGTTCTTC. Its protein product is CASSQEGQYTNEQFF.

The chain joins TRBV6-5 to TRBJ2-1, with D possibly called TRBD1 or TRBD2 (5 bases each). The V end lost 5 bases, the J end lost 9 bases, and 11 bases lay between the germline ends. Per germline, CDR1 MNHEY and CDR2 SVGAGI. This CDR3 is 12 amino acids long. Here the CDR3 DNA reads TGTGCCAGCAGTCGGGGACCGCCTGAGCAGTTCTTC. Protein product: CASSRGPPEQFF.

In DNA, the CDR3 is TGCGCCAGCAGCCAAGTAACGGGAAACACCATATATTTT. It encodes CASSQVTGNTIYF. This sequence joins TRBV4-3 and TRBJ1-3; D remains ambiguous. Germline-derived CDR1 and CDR2 are LGHNA and YSLEER. The V end was cut by 1 base, the J end by 4 bases, with 5 bases between. The CDR3 has 13 residues.

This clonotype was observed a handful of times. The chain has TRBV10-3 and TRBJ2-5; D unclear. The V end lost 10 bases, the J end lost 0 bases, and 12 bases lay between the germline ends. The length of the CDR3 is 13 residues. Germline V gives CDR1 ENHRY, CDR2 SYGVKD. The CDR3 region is CATSSSHQETQYF. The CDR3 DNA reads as TGTGCCACTTCATCTTCCCACCAAGAGACCCAGTACTTC.

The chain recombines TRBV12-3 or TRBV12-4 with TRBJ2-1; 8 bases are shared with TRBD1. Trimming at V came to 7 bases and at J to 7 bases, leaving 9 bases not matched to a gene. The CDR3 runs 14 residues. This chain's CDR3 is CASTVRGLLNEQFF. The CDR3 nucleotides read TGTGCCAGCACCGTCAGGGGGCTGTTAAATGAGCAGTTCTTC.